The clone carrying this T cell receptor beta chain was picked up many times. Unique molecular identifier tags were affixed to discrete cDNA molecules. TCRdb redid the calling of the 5' RACE reads with MiXCR, one entry per CDR3 protein. Of fewer than 55,000 distinct CDR3 sequences listed, 8% to 13% are singletons. Germline V gene data show CDR1 as SGHRS and CDR2 as YFSETQ. The V and J ends lost 1 base and 1 base respectively, with 8 bases between them. The CDR3 extends over 14 amino acids. This entry is derived from a study of early T cells in non-severe SARS-CoV-2 infection. On the study more broadly: Chains from this unsorted whole-blood bulk RNA could not be paired.

The sequenced sample was whole blood. This TCR was recovered from an adult who was a healthcare worker with PCR-confirmed SARS-CoV-2 infection or an uninfected control (not recorded which). The chain carries TRBV5-1 and TRBJ2-5; no reliable D call. Written as DNA, the CDR3 is TGCGCCAGCAGCTTGACGGGTCCCCAAGAGACCCAGTACTTC. Its translation: CASSLTGPQETQYF.